These 4 T cell receptor beta chains were sequenced from one sample in a study of spatial heterogeneity in lung cancer. Using its own MiXCR run on the 5' RACE reads, TCRdb lists one record per CDR3 protein. The sample lists about 120,000 distinct CDR3 sequences, more than 10% occurring once. Time point: blood at routine non-recurrence follow-up after resection. Unsorted whole RNA samples from tumor, nontumor lung or frozen PBMC were sequenced. This material consisted of PBMCs, taken at follow-up. Receptors were obtained from a male donor with early-stage non-small cell lung cancer.

The chain employs TRBV27 and TRBJ2-3; 10 positions agree with TRBD2. V gave up 7 bases and J gave up 9 bases; unmatched junction bases: 13. Germline V gene data show CDR1 as MNHEY and CDR2 as SMNVEV (reference sequence). The CDR3 has 15 amino acids. This CDR3 is CASILSSGGMVTQYF. In nucleotides, the CDR3 is TGTGCCAGCATCCTATCTAGCGGGGGAATGGTAACGCAGTATTTT.

This clonotype was counted many times. J is TRBJ2-1 and V is TRBV20-1; 11 nucleotides agree with TRBD2. Germline loops: CDR1 DFQATT, CDR2 SNEGSKA (reference sequence). The CDR3 length is 14 residues. V shed 5 bases and J 9 bases; nucleotides not matched to a gene: 9. The CDR3 nucleotides read TGCAGTGCTCCTCATAGCGGGGGGGCACTTGAGCAGTTCTTC. This codes for CSAPHSGGALEQFF.

This clonotype was counted ten times or more. The rearrangement uses TRBV11-2 and TRBJ2-2, with unresolved D. The germline V and J ends were trimmed by 0 bases and 4 bases, with 9 bases remaining between them. The CDR3 is 15 amino acids. Germline V gene sequence: CDR1 SGHAT, CDR2 FQNNGV. CDR3 DNA sequence: TGTGCCAGCAGCTTAGATCTGGGCAGCACCGGGGAGCTGTTTTTT. It is translated as CASSLDLGSTGELFF.

The genes are TRBV11-3 and TRBJ2-1; maybe TRBD2 (6 bases). Germline lookup yields CDR1 SGHNT and CDR2 YENEEA. V gave up 8 bases and J gave up 8 bases, with 16 bases separating them. The CDR3 totals 13 residues. The CDR3 bases are TGTGCCAGCCAAGTGGGGGGTGGCCATGAGCAGTTCTTC. Amino acid sequence: CASQVGGGHEQFF.